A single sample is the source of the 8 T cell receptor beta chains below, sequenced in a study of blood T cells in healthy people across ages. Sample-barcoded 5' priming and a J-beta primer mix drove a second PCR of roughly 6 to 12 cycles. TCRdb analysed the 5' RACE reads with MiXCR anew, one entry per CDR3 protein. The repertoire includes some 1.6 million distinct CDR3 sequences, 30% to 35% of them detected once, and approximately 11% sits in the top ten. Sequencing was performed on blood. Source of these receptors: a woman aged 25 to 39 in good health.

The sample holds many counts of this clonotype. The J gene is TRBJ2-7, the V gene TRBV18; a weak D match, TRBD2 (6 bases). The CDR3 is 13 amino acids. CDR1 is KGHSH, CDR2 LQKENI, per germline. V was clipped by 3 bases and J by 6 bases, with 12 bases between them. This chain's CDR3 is CASSPGSSGEQYF. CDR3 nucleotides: TGTGCCAGCTCACCGGGTAGTAGCGGCGAGCAGTACTTC.

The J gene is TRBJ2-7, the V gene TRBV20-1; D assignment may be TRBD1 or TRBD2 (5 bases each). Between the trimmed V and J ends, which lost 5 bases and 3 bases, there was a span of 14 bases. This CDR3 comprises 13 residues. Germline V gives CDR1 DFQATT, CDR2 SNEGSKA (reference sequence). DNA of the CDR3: TGCAGTGCTTGGGCCGGGACCTGCTACGAGCAGTACTTC. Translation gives CSAWAGTCYEQYF.

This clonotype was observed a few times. The CDR3 bases are TGCGCCAGCAGCTTGGGTTCACAGGGAAACTACGAGCAGTACTTC. Translated, it gives CASSLGSQGNYEQYF. The chain employs TRBV5-1 and TRBJ2-7; D is possibly TRBD1 (6 bases). Looked up from germline, CDR1 is SGHRS and CDR2 is YFSETQ. CDR3 size: 15 residues. The V end was cut by 0 bases, the J end by 3 bases, with 13 bases between. Combining the CDR3 with reference TRBV5-1 and TRBJ2-7 gives the whole variable domain KAGVTQTPRYLIKTRGQQVTLSCSPISGHRSVSWYQQTPGQGLQFLFEYFSETQRNKGNFPGRFSGRQFSNSRSEMNVSTLELGDSALYLCASSLGSQGNYEQYFGPGTRLTVT.

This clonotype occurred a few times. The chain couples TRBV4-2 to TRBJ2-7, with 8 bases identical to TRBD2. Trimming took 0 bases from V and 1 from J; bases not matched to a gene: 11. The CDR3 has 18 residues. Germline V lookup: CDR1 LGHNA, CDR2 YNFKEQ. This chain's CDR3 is CASSQEVAGAGVSYEQYF. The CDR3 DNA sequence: TGTGCCAGCAGCCAAGAGGTCGCCGGAGCGGGGGTTTCCTACGAGCAGTACTTC.

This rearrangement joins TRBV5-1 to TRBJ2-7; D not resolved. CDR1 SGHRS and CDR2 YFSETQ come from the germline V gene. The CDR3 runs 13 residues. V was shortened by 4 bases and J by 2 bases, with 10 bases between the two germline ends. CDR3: CASSPRSPYEQYF. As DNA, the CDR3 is TGCGCCAGCAGCCCGCGGTCCCCCTACGAGCAGTACTTC.

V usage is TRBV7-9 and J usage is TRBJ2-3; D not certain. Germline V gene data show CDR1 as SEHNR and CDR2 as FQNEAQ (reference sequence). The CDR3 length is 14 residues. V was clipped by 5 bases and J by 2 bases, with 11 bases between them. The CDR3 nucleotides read TGTGCCAGCAGCCCTCAGACTCCCACAGATACGCAGTATTTT. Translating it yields CASSPQTPTDTQYF. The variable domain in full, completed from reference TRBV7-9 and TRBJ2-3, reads DTGVSQNPRHKITKRGQNVTFRCDPISEHNRLYWYRQTLGQGPEFLTYFQNEAQLEKSRLLSDRFSAERPKGSFSTLEIQRTEQGDSAMYLCASSPQTPTDTQYFGPGTRLTVL.

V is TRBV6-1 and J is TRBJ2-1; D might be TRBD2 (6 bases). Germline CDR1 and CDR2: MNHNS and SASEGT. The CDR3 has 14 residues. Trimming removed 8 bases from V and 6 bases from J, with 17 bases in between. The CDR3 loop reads CASATGQGLNEQFF. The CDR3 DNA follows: TGTGCCAGCGCCACGGGGCAGGGACTCAATGAGCAGTTCTTC.

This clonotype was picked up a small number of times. CDR3 sequence: CASSQDLSSSYNEQFF. The CDR3 DNA follows: TGTGCCAGCAGCCAAGATCTGAGTAGCTCCTACAATGAGCAGTTCTTC. The rearrangement links TRBV3-1 to TRBJ2-1; D not certain. The CDR3 contains 16 residues. Trimming cost V 0 bases and J 0 bases, with 9 bases left between them. CDR1 LGHDT and CDR2 YNNKEL come from the germline V gene (reference sequence).